There are many counts of the clone carrying this T cell receptor beta chain. Libraries of TCR beta came from iRepertoire HTBI primers plus Arm-PCR of CDR3 regions. TCRdb analysed the multiplex PCR reads with MiXCR anew, one entry per CDR3 protein. Of around 330,000 distinct CDR3 sequences in the sample, 18% are singletons; the top ten hold 38%. V lost 3 bases and J lost 0; bases outside the gene matches: 13. The CDR3 is 18 amino acids. The sample comes from a study of regulatory T cells in long-lasting Graves disease. Study background: Antithyroid drugs had been taken under 3 months by newly diagnosed Graves' patients.

Indicated time point: newly diagnosed GD, antithyroid drugs for less than 3 months. PBMC RNA served as the TCR library source. The starting material was peripheral blood mononuclear cells (PBMCs), obtained at new diagnosis, from a patient treated with antithyroid drugs. The rearrangement joins TRBV12-3 or TRBV12-4 to TRBJ1-1; 7 nucleotides align to TRBD1. The sequence was obtained from a female donor with Graves disease. The CDR3 sequence is CASSLDRWASRMNTEAFF. The CDR3 DNA follows: TGTGCCAGCAGTTTGGACAGGTGGGCTTCACGTATGAACACTGAAGCTTTCTTT.